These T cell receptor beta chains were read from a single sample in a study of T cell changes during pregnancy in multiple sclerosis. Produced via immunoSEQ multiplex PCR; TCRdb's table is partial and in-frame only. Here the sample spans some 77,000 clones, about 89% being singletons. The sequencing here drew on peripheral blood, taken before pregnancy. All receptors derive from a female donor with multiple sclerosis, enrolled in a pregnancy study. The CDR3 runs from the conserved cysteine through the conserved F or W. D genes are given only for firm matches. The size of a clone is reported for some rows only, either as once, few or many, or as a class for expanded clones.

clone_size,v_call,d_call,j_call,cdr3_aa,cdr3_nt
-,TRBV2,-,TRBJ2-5,CASSEGGGYEETQYF,TGTGCCAGCAGTGAGGGAGGCGGGTATGAAGAGACCCAGTACTTC
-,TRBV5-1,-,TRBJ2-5,CASSSPLGLETQYF,TGCGCCAGCAGCTCACCACTAGGATTGGAGACCCAGTACTTC
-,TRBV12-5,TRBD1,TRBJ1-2,CASGPGQAAYGYTF,TGTGCTAGTGGTCCCGGACAGGCGGCGTATGGCTACACCTTC
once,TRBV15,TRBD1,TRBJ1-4,CATSRGGTVKYEKLFF,TGTGCCACCAGCAGAGGAGGGACAGTGAAATATGAAAAACTGTTTTTT
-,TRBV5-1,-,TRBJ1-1,CASGDGTGLTAFF,TGCGCCAGCGGCGACGGTACAGGGTTGACAGCTTTCTTT
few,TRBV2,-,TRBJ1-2,CASRPTGRYGYTF,TGTGCCAGCAGGCCCACAGGCCGCTATGGCTACACCTTC
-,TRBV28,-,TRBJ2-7,CASSLAARAEQYF,TGTGCCAGCAGTTTAGCGGCCAGGGCCGAGCAGTACTTC
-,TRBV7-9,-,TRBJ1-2,CASSLGGASNYGYTF,TGTGCCAGCAGCTTAGGCGGCGCCAGCAACTATGGCTACACCTTC
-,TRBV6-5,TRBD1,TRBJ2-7,CASTQNRGLSYEQYF,TGTGCCAGCACTCAGAACAGGGGGCTCTCCTACGAGCAGTACTTC
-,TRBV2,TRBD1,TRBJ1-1,CASSDRGYTEAFF,TGTGCCAGCAGCGACAGGGGTTACACTGAAGCTTTCTTT
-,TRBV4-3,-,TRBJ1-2,CASSQAYGIYGYTF,TGCGCCAGCAGCCAAGCCTACGGGATCTATGGCTACACCTTC
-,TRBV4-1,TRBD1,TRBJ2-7,CASSQGPGQGTYEQYF,TGCGCCAGCAGCCAGGGCCCGGGACAGGGGACGTACGAGCAGTACTTC
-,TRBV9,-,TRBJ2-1,CASSDGVADEQFF,TGTGCCAGCAGCGACGGAGTTGCCGATGAGCAGTTCTTC
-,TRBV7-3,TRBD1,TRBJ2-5,CASSPTGLQETQYF,TGTGCCAGCAGCCCGACAGGGCTTCAAGAGACCCAGTACTTC
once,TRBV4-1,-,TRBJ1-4,CASSPREGGNEKLFF,TGCGCCAGCAGCCCCCGGGAGGGAGGAAATGAAAAACTGTTTTTT
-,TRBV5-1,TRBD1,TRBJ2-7,CASSLGTGPYEQYF,TGCGCCAGCAGCTTGGGGACAGGCCCTTACGAGCAGTACTTC
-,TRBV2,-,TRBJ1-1,CASSERGTEAFF,TGTGCCAGCAGTGAACGGGGTACTGAAGCTTTCTTT
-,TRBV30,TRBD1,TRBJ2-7,CAWARKGAPYEQYF,TGTGCCTGGGCGAGAAAGGGGGCCCCCTACGAGCAGTACTTC
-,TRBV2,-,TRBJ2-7,CASWAGLDEQYF,TGTGCCAGCTGGGCAGGGCTGGACGAGCAGTACTTC
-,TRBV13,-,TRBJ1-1,CASSVFGQMNTEAFF,TGTGCCAGCAGCGTCTTCGGACAGATGAACACTGAAGCTTTCTTT
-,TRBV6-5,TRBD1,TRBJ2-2,CASSPGTGTGELFF,TGTGCCAGCAGTCCCGGGACAGGGACCGGGGAGCTGTTTTTT
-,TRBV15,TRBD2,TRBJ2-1,CATSRASGGHTYNEQFF,TGTGCCACCAGCAGAGCGAGCGGGGGCCACACCTACAATGAGCAGTTCTTC
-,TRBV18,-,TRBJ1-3,CASSPAQAGISGNTIYF,TGTGCCAGCTCACCCGCTCAGGCGGGGATCTCTGGAAACACCATATATTTT
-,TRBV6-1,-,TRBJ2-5,CASSAAPDSQETQYF,TGTGCCAGCAGTGCAGCCCCGGACAGTCAAGAGACCCAGTACTTC
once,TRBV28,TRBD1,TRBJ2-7,CASRRQGSDEQYF,TGTGCCAGCAGAAGACAGGGGTCGGACGAGCAGTACTTC
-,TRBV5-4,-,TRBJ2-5,CASSSFLERKYF,TGTGCCAGCAGTTCCTTCCTCGAGAGGAAGTACTTC
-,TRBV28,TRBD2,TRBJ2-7,CASSFPTSGGENEQYF,TGTGCCAGCAGTTTTCCGACTAGCGGGGGGGAGAACGAGCAGTACTTC
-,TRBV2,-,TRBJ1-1,CASSGQVLTEAFF,TGTGCCAGCAGTGGACAGGTCCTCACTGAAGCTTTCTTT
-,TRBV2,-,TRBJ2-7,CASSVGVSEQYF,TGTGCCAGCAGTGTAGGGGTCTCCGAGCAGTACTTC
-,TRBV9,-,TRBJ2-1,CASSVGTGYSLDPDLTRYNEQFF,TGTGCCAGCAGCGTAGGAACAGGGTATTCATTGGACCCAGATCTGACCCGTTACAATGAGCAGTTCTTC
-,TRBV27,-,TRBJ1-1,CASSLWTGEGNTEAFF,TGTGCCAGCAGTTTATGGACCGGGGAAGGGAACACTGAAGCTTTCTTT
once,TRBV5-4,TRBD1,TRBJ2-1,CASSLDQGAGNEQFF,TGTGCCAGCAGCTTGGACCAGGGGGCGGGAAATGAGCAGTTCTTC
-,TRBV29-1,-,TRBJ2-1,CSVGGWGLDEQFF,TGCAGCGTGGGGGGTTGGGGTCTGGATGAGCAGTTCTTC
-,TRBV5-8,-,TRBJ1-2,CASSPRYQANYGYTF,TGTGCCAGCAGCCCCCGGTACCAAGCTAACTATGGCTACACCTTC
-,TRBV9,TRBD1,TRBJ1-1,CASSPTGGPEAFF,TGTGCCAGCAGCCCGACAGGGGGTCCTGAAGCTTTCTTT
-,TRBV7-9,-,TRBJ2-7,CASSFRLVESSYEQYF,TGTGCCAGCAGCTTTCGACTAGTCGAAAGCTCCTACGAGCAGTACTTC
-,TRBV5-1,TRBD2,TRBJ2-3,CASSATTSGDSTDTQYF,TGCGCCAGCAGCGCAACGACTAGCGGGGATAGCACAGATACGCAGTATTTT
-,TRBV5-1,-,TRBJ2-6,CASSLLASGANVLTF,TGCGCCAGCAGCTTGTTGGCCTCTGGGGCCAACGTCCTGACTTTC
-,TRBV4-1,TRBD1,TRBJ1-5,CASSQGVGRGRQPQHF,TGCGCCAGCAGCCAAGGGGTGGGCAGGGGGAGGCAGCCCCAGCATTTT
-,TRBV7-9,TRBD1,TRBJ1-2,CASSLRTGVTYGYTF,TGTGCCAGCAGCCTCCGGACAGGGGTGACCTATGGCTACACCTTC
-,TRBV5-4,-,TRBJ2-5,CASSPTEKETQYF,TGTGCCAGCAGCCCGACAGAGAAAGAGACCCAGTACTTC
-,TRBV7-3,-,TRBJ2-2,CASSSSAGTSNTGELFF,TGTGCCAGCAGCTCCTCGGCCGGGACAAGCAACACCGGGGAGCTGTTTTTT
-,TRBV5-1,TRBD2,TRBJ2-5,CASSLTGTSPETQYF,TGCGCCAGCAGCTTGACCGGGACTAGCCCAGAGACCCAGTACTTC
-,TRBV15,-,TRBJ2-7,CATSREQASSYEQYF,TGTGCCACCAGCAGAGAACAGGCGAGCTCCTACGAGCAGTACTTC
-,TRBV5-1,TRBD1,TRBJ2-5,CASQLGTVRETQYF,TGCGCCAGCCAATTGGGGACAGTACGCGAGACCCAGTACTTC
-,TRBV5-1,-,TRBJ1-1,CASSLRQTGNTEAFF,TGCGCCAGCAGCTTGAGGCAGACAGGGAACACTGAAGCTTTCTTT